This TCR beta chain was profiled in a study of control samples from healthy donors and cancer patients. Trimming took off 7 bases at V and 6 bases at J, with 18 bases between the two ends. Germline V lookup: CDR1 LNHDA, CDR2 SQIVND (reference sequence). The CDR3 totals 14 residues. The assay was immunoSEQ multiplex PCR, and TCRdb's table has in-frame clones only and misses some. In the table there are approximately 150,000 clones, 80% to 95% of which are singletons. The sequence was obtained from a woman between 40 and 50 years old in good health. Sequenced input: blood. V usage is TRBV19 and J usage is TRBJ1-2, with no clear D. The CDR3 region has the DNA TGTGCCAGTACCTCAGGCGGATCCTGGGATGGCTACACCTTC. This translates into CASTSGGSWDGYTF.